A selection of T cell receptor beta chains follows, all from one sample in a study of regulatory T cells in long-lasting Graves disease. MiXCR, run by TCRdb on the multiplex PCR reads, gives a single entry per CDR3 protein. Counted here are some 340,000 distinct CDR3 sequences, about 11% occurring once; the ten biggest clones make up 18%. These data were likewise used in another study, on T cells in Graves' hyperthyroidism and ophthalmopathy.

This specimen consisted of peripheral blood mononuclear cells (PBMCs), obtained at new diagnosis, from a patient treated with antithyroid drugs. These receptors all come from a woman between 18 and 29 years old with Graves disease. Each CDR3 is given with its conserved first and last residue. Fields, in order: J gene, V gene, CDR3 protein.

j_gene: TRBJ1-2; v_gene: TRBV4-1; CDR3aa: CASSQGVSRMDHGYTF
j_gene: TRBJ2-2; v_gene: TRBV7-9; CDR3aa: CASSHRWSPGELFF
j_gene: TRBJ1-5; v_gene: TRBV7-8; CDR3aa: CASSLAPTNRYRHF
j_gene: TRBJ1-1; v_gene: TRBV9; CDR3aa: CASSVSSRENTEAFF
j_gene: TRBJ2-7; v_gene: TRBV7-9; CDR3aa: CASSFPGTPSYEQYF
j_gene: TRBJ2-7; v_gene: TRBV5-1; CDR3aa: CASSSRTGGEPGEQYF
j_gene: TRBJ2-3; v_gene: TRBV20-1; CDR3aa: CSVWTSTDTQYF
j_gene: TRBJ1-1; v_gene: TRBV27; CDR3aa: CASSLRAWGFDTEAFF
j_gene: TRBJ2-1; v_gene: TRBV6-2/TRBV6-3; CDR3aa: CASRPPRGRRENNEQFF
j_gene: TRBJ2-2; v_gene: TRBV20-1; CDR3aa: CSAREGGGELFF
j_gene: TRBJ1-2; v_gene: TRBV27; CDR3aa: CASSLVGSVGYTF
j_gene: TRBJ1-6; v_gene: TRBV27; CDR3aa: CASTGGGYNSPLHF
j_gene: TRBJ1-6; v_gene: TRBV7-6; CDR3aa: CASSLFDYNSPLHF
j_gene: TRBJ2-3; v_gene: TRBV20-1; CDR3aa: CSARAAASGGPYTSTDTQYF
j_gene: TRBJ1-1; v_gene: TRBV4-1; CDR3aa: CASSLRTGGVLGTEAFF
j_gene: TRBJ2-3; v_gene: TRBV28; CDR3aa: CASSANGLGTQYF
j_gene: TRBJ1-1; v_gene: TRBV19; CDR3aa: CAVKASGPRNTEAFF
j_gene: TRBJ2-1; v_gene: TRBV6-2/TRBV6-3; CDR3aa: CASSYSGSGGLYNEQFF
j_gene: TRBJ2-1; v_gene: TRBV6-1; CDR3aa: CARFTTGVSYNEQFF
j_gene: TRBJ2-7; v_gene: TRBV7-2; CDR3aa: CASSSAGTASYEQYF
j_gene: TRBJ2-1; v_gene: TRBV29-1; CDR3aa: CSVDRDSSYNEQFF
j_gene: TRBJ1-6; v_gene: TRBV9; CDR3aa: CASSRSSIGSPLHF
j_gene: TRBJ2-5; v_gene: TRBV10-2; CDR3aa: CASSVDRGAETQYF
j_gene: TRBJ2-5; v_gene: TRBV7-2; CDR3aa: CASSLISRFWGQETQYF
j_gene: TRBJ2-3; v_gene: TRBV29-1; CDR3aa: CSVDPGTGGADTQYF
j_gene: TRBJ2-7; v_gene: TRBV28; CDR3aa: CAGGGRASEQYF
j_gene: TRBJ2-1; v_gene: TRBV19; CDR3aa: CASRLAGMLYNEQFF
j_gene: TRBJ2-1; v_gene: TRBV29-1; CDR3aa: CSGRGEIRHEQFF
j_gene: TRBJ2-3; v_gene: TRBV27; CDR3aa: CASSFNYGDTQYF
j_gene: TRBJ2-4; v_gene: TRBV7-9; CDR3aa: CASSLPDGLFKYF